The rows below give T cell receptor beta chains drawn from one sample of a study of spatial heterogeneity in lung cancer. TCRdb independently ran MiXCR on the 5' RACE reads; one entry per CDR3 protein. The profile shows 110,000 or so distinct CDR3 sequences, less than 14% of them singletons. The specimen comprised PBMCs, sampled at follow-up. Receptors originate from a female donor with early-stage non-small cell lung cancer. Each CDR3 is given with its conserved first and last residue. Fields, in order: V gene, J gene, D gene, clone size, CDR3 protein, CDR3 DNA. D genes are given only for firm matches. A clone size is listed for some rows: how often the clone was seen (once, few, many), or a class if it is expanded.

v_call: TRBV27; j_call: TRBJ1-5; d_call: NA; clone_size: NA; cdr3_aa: CASSLWGGVSNQPQHF; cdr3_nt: TGTGCCAGCAGTCTCTGGGGGGGAGTTAGCAATCAGCCCCAGCATTTT
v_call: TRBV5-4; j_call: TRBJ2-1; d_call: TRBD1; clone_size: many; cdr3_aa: CASSLGTGNFNEQFF; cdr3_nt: TGTGCCAGCAGCTTAGGGACAGGGAATTTCAATGAGCAGTTCTTC
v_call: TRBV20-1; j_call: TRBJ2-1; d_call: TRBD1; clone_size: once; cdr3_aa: CSARQGAYNEQFF; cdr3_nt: TGCAGTGCTAGACAGGGGGCCTACAATGAGCAGTTCTTC
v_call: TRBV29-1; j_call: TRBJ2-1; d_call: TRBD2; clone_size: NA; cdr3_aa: CSSLAGGNEQFF; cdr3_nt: TGCAGCTCACTAGCGGGAGGCAATGAGCAGTTCTTC
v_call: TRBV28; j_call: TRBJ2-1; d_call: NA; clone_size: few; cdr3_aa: CATLGTAPSYNEQFF; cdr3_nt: TGTGCCACCCTGGGGACCGCCCCCTCCTACAATGAGCAGTTCTTC
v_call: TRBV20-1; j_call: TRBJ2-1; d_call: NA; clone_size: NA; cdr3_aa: CSALYNEQFF; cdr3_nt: TGCAGTGCACTATACAATGAGCAGTTCTTC
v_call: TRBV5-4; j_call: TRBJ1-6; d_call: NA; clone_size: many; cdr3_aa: CASSLTGINSPLHF; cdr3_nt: TGTGCCAGCAGCTTGACAGGAATTAATTCACCCCTCCACTTT
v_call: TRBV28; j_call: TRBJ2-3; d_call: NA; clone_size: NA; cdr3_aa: CASSTHRETDTQYF; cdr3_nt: TGTGCCAGCAGTACCCACAGGGAAACAGATACGCAGTATTTT
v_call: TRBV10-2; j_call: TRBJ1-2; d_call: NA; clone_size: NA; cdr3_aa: CASKRPLDYGYTF; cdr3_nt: TGCGCCAGCAAGAGGCCCCTCGACTATGGCTACACCTTC
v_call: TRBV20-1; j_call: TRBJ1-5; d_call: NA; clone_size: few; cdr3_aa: CSANGVANQPQHF; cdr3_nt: TGCAGTGCTAACGGGGTTGCCAATCAGCCCCAGCATTTT
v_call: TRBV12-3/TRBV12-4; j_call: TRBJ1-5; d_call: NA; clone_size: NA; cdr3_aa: CASKGMSNQPQHF; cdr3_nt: TGTGCCAGCAAAGGGATGAGCAATCAGCCCCAGCATTTT
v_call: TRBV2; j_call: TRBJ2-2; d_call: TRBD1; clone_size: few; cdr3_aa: CASSGDRSELFF; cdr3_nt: TGTGCCAGCAGTGGGGACAGGTCCGAGCTGTTTTTT
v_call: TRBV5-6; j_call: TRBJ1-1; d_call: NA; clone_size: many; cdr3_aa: CASSLPLLNTEAFF; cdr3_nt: TGTGCCAGCAGCTTGCCCCTCCTGAACACTGAAGCTTTCTTT
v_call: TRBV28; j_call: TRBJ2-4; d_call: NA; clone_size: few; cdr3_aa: CASSPPPRENIQYF; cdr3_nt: TGTGCCAGCAGTCCCCCACCGCGGGAAAACATTCAGTACTTC
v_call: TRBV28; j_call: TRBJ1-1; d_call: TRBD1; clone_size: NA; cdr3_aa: CASSSSGTGGGEAFF; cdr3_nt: TGTGCCAGCAGTTCCTCCGGGACAGGGGGCGGGGAAGCTTTCTTT
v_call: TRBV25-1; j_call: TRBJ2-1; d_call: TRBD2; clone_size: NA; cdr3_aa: CASSEFPLAGVDNEQFF; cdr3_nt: TGTGCCAGCAGTGAATTCCCTCTAGCGGGAGTAGACAATGAGCAGTTCTTC
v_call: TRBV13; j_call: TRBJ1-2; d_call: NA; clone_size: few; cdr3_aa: CASRTGGKGYGYTF; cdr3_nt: TGTGCCAGCCGAACGGGGGGTAAGGGCTATGGCTACACCTTC
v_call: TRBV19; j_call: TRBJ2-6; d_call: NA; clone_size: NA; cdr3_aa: CASSAGLSGANVLTF; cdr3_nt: TGTGCCAGTAGTGCGGGACTCTCTGGGGCCAACGTCCTGACTTTC
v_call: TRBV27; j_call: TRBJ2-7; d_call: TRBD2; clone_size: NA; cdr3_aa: CASSSRGLADYEQYF; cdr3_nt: TGTGCCAGCAGTTCCCGGGGACTAGCGGACTACGAGCAGTACTTC
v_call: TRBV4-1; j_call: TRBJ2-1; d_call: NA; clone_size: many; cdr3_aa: CASSQGVYGEQFF; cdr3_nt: TGCGCCAGCAGCCAAGGAGTATATGGTGAGCAGTTCTTC
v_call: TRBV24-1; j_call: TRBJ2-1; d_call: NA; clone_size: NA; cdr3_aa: CATSDGTPYNEQFF; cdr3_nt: TGTGCCACCAGTGACGGAACACCGTACAATGAGCAGTTCTTC
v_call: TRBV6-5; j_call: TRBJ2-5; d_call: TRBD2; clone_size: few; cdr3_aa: CASSRYSSGSVQTQYF; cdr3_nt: TGTGCCAGCAGCCGGTATTCTAGCGGGAGTGTCCAGACCCAGTACTTC
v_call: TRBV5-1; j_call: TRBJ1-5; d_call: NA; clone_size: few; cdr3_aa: CASSLDSGSGGQPQHF; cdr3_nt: TGCGCCAGCAGCTTGGATTCAGGGTCCGGGGGCCAGCCCCAGCATTTT
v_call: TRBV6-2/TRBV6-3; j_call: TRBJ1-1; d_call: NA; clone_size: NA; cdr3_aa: CASKDRVTEAFF; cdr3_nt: TGTGCCAGCAAGGACAGAGTAACTGAAGCTTTCTTT
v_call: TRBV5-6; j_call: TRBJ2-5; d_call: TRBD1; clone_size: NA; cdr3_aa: CASRRDRGGETQYF; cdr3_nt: TGTGCCAGCAGACGGGACAGGGGAGGAGAGACCCAGTACTTC
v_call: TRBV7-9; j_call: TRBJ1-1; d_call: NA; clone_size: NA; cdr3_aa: CASRLAFF; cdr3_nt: TGTGCCAGCAGATTAGCTTTCTTT
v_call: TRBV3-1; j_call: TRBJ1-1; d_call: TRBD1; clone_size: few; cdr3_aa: CASSLYRGPGTEAFF; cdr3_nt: TGTGCCAGCAGCCTATACAGGGGGCCAGGCACTGAAGCTTTCTTT
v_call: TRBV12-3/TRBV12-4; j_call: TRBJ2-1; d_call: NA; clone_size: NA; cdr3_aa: CASSPDPRGSYNEQFF; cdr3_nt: TGTGCCAGCAGCCCCGACCCCCGGGGCTCCTACAATGAGCAGTTCTTC
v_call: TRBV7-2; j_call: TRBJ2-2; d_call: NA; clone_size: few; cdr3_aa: CASSRRVANTGELFF; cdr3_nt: TGTGCCAGCAGTCGAAGGGTAGCGAACACCGGGGAGCTGTTTTTT
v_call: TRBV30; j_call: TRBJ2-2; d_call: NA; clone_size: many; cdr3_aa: CAWRGQGIGELFF; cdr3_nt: TGTGCCTGGAGGGGGCAGGGAATCGGGGAGCTGTTTTTT
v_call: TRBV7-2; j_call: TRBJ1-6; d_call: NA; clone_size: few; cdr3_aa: CASSLRAETNSPLHF; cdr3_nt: TGTGCCAGCAGCCTTAGGGCGGAGACCAATTCACCCCTCCACTTT
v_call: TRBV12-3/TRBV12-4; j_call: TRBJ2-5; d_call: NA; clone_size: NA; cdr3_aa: CASSLLRGSQETQYF; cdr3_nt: TGTGCCAGCAGTTTACTTAGGGGCAGCCAAGAGACCCAGTACTTC
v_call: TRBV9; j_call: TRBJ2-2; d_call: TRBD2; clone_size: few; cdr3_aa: CASSPSGSPELFF; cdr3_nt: TGTGCCAGCAGCCCTAGCGGGAGCCCGGAGCTGTTTTTT
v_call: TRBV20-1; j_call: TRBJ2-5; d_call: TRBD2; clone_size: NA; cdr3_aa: CSAYASGRRETQYF; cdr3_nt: TGCAGTGCTTACGCTAGCGGGAGGAGAGAGACCCAGTACTTC
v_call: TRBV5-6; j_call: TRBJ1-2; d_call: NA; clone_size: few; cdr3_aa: CASSLYGIFGYTF; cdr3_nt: TGTGCCAGCAGCTTGTACGGGATTTTTGGCTACACCTTC
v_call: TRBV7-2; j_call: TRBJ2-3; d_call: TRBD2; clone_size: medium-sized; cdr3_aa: CASRSTSGPRVTDTQYF; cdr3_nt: TGTGCCAGCAGATCGACTAGCGGGCCCCGAGTTACAGATACGCAGTATTTT
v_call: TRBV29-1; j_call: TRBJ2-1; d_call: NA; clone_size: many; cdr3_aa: CSVPRVINEQFF; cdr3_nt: TGCAGCGTTCCCCGGGTCATTAATGAGCAGTTCTTC
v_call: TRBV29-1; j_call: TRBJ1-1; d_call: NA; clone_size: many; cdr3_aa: CSVDELLNTEAFF; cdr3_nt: TGCAGCGTTGACGAACTCTTGAATACTGAAGCTTTCTTT
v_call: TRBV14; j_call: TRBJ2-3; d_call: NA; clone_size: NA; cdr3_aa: CASSHSPRADTQYF; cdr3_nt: TGTGCCAGCAGCCACTCACCTCGGGCAGATACGCAGTATTTT
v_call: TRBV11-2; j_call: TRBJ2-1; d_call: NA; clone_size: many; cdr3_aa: CASSLGQGSYNEQFF; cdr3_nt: TGTGCCAGCAGCTTAGGGCAGGGGTCCTACAATGAGCAGTTCTTC
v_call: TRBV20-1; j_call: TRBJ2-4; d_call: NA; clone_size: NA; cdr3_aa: CSAQFPGQPNIQYF; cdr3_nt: TGCAGTGCACAGTTTCCGGGACAACCAAACATTCAGTACTTC